The sequence of this TCR beta chain was determined in a study of monozygotic twins with inflammatory bowel disease. The CDR3 consists of 13 residues. Germline CDR1 SGHTA, CDR2 FQGNSA. Each of TCRalpha and TCRbeta cDNA went through two nested PCRs, lasting 16 and 9 cycles. TCRdb reprocessed the 5' RACE reads and stores each CDR3 protein as one record, lacking DNA. The specimen's table records 330,000 or so distinct CDR3 sequences. The chain is built from TRBV7-2 and TRBJ2-3. This sequence originates from a human donor with ulcerative colitis or Crohn's disease, or a healthy co-twin of an affected twin (not recorded which). Sequencing was performed on blood. The CDR3 region is CASSLGFGDTQYF.